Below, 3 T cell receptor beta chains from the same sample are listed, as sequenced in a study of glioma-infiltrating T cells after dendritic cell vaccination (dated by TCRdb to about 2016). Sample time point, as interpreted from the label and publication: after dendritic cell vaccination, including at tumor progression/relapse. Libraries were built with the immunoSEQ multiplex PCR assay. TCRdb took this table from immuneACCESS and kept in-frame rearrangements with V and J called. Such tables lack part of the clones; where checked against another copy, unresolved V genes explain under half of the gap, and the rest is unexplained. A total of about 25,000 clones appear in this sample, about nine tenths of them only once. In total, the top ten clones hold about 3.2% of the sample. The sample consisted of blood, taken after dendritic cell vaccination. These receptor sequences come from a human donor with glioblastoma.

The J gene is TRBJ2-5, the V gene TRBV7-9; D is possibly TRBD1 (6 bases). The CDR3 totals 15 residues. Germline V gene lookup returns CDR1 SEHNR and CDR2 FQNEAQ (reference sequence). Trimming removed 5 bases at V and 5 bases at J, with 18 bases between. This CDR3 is CASSPRTVRTETQYF. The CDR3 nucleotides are TGTGCCAGCAGCCCCCGGACAGTAAGAACCGAGACCCAGTACTTC.

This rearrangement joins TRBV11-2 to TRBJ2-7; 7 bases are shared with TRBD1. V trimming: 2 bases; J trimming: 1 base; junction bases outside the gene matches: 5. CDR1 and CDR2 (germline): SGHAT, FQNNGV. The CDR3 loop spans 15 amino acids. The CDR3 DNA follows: TGTGCCAGCAGCTTATCCGCGACAGGGTCCTACGAGCAGTACTTC. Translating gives CASSLSATGSYEQYF. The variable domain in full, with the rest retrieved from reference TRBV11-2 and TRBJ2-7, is EAGVAQSPRYKIIEKRQSVAFWCNPISGHATLYWYQQILGQGPKLLIQFQNNGVVDDSQLPKDRFSAERLKGVDSTLKIQPAKLEDSAVYLCASSLSATGSYEQYFGPGTRLTVT.

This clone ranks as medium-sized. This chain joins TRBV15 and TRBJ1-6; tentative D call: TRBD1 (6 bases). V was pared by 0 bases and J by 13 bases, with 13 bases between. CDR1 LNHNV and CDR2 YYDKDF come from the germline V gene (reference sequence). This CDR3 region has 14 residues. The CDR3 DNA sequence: TGTGCCACCAGCAGAGAGTTGGGGGGGCACCCCCTCCACTTT. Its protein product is CATSRELGGHPLHF.